This T cell receptor beta chain was identified in a study of shared clonotypes between healthy human individuals. Looking at the study overall: Researchers assigned three CD4 naive, three CD4 memory, two CD8 naive and one CD8 memory plate to each donor. Findings and limits, study-wide: Owing to a small donor count, the genetic and exposure-history diversity represented was limited.

As to this clone: Antigen specificity is unknown.

The CDR3 totals 17 residues. Trimming took off 2 bases at V and 1 base at J, with 16 bases between the two ends. Germline CDR1 and CDR2: MGHRA and YSYEKL. The study drew all its donors from Caucasian adults living in Nashville, Tennessee. Generated by immunoSEQ multiplex PCR, the TCRdb table keeps only in-frame clones and is missing some. The table has over a million clones, about 84% seen once; the top ten hold 0.6% to 0.75%. The source is a man between 18 and 29 years old in good health. Some clones in this sample may be carry-over from other donors' samples. This chain links TRBV4-1 with TRBJ2-3, with D perhaps TRBD2 (6 bases). Source material: memory CD4+ T cells from PBMCs. Described subset: CD45RA-negative fraction. The CDR3 DNA reads as TGCGCCAGCAGCCAAATGTGGGGAGGACTTCGCACAGATACGCAGTATTTT. Protein: CASSQMWGGLRTDTQYF.